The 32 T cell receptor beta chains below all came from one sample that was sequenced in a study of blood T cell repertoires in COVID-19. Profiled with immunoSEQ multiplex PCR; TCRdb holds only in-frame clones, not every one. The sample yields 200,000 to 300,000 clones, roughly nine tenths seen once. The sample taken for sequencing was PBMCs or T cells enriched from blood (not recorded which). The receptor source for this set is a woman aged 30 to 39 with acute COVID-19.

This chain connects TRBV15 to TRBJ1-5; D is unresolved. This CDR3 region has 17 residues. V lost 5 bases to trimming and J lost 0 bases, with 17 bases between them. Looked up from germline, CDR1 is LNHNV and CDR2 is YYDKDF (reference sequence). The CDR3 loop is CATSPNRRDGSNQPQHF. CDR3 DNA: TGTGCCACCAGCCCAAATCGGAGGGATGGTAGCAATCAGCCCCAGCATTTT.

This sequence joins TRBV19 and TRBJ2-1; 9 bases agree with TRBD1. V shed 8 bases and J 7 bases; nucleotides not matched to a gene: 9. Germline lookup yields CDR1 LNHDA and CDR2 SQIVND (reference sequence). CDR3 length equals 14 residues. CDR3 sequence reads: CASSKGQGWNEQFF. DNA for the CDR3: TGTGCCAGTTCGAAGGGACAGGGTTGGAATGAGCAGTTCTTC.

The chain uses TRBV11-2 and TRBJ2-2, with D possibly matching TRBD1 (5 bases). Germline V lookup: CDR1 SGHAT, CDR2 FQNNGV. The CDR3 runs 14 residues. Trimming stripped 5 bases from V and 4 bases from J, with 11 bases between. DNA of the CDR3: TGTGCCAGCAGCCCGGACATTCTCACCGGGGAGCTGTTTTTT. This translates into CASSPDILTGELFF.

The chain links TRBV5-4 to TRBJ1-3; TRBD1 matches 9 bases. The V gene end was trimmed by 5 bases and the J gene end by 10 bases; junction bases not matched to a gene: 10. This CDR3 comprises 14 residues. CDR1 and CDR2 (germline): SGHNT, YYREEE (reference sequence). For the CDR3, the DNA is TGTGCCAGCAGTCCGGACAGGGGCGCGGGAACCATATATTTT. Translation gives CASSPDRGAGTIYF.

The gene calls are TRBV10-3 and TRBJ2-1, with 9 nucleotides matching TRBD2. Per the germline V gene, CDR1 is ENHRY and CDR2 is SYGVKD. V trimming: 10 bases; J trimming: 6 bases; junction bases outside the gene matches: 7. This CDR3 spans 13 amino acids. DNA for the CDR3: TGTGCCACCGTGGCGGGGGGGCCCAATGAGCAGTTCTTC. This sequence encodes CATVAGGPNEQFF.

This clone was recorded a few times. This CDR3 is CASSVDPTVNLYEQYF. As DNA, the CDR3 is TGTGCCAGCAGCGTAGACCCAACAGTAAATTTATACGAGCAGTACTTC. The J gene is TRBJ2-7, the V gene TRBV9; D not certain. V was shortened by 0 bases and J by 4 bases, with 17 bases between the two germline ends. Germline assignment: CDR1 SGDLS and CDR2 YYNGEE. The CDR3 is 16 residues long. The full variable domain, its missing parts supplied by reference TRBV9 and TRBJ2-7, is DSGVTQTPKHLITATGQRVTLRCSPRSGDLSVYWYQQSLDQGLQFLIQYYNGEERAKGNILERFSAQQFPDLHSELNLSSLELGDSALYFCASSVDPTVNLYEQYFGPGTRLTVT.

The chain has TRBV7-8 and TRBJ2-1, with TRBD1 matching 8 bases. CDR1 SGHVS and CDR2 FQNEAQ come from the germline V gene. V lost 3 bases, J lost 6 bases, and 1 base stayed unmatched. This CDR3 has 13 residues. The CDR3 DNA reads TGTGCCAGCAGCTTGGACAGGGCCAATGAGCAGTTCTTC. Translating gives CASSLDRANEQFF.

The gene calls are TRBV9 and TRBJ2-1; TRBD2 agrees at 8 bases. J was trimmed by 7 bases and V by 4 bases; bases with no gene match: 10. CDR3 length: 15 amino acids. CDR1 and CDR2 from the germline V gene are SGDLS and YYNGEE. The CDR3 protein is CASSHHPGLENEQFF. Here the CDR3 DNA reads TGTGCCAGCAGCCATCATCCGGGACTAGAAAATGAGCAGTTCTTC. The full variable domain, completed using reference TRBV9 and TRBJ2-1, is DSGVTQTPKHLITATGQRVTLRCSPRSGDLSVYWYQQSLDQGLQFLIQYYNGEERAKGNILERFSAQQFPDLHSELNLSSLELGDSALYFCASSHHPGLENEQFFGPGTRLTVL.

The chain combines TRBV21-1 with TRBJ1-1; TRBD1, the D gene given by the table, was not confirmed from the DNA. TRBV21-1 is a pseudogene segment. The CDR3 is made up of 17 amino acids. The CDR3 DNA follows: TGTGCCAGCAGCCCGCGAACATTGGACAGGGTGAACACTGAAGCTTTCTTT. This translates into CASSPRTLDRVNTEAFF.

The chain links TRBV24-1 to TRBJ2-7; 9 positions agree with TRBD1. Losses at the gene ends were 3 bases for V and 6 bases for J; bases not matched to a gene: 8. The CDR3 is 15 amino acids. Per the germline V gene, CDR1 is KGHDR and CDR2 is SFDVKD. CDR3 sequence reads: CATSDPGQGKREQYF. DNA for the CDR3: TGTGCCACCAGTGATCCGGGACAGGGAAAACGCGAGCAGTACTTC.

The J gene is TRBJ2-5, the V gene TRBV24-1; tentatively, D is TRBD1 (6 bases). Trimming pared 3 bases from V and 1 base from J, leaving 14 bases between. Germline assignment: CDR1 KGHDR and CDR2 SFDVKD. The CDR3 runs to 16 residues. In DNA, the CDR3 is TGTGCCACCAGTGATGGGGGAACAGGGATCCAAGAGACCCAGTACTTC. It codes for CATSDGGTGIQETQYF.

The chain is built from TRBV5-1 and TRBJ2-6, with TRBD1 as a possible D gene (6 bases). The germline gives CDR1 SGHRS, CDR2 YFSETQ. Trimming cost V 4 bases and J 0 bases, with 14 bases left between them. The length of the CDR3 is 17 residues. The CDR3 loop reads CASSLAGDNSGANVLTF. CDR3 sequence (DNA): TGCGCCAGCAGCCTTGCCGGGGACAACTCTGGGGCCAACGTCCTGACTTTC.

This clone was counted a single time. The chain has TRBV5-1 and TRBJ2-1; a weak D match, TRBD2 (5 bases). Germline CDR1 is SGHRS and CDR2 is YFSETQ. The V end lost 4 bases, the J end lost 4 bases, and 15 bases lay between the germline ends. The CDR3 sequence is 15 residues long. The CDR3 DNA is TGCGCCAGCAGCCCGGGCCCCGGGGAGTACAATGAGCAGTTCTTC. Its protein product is CASSPGPGEYNEQFF.

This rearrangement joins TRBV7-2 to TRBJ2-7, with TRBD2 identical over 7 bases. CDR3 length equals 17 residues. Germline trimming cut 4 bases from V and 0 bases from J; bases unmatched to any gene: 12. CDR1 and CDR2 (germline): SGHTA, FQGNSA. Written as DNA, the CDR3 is TGTGCCAGCAGCTCCCGCTTAGCGGGCCCAAGCTCCTACGAGCAGTACTTC. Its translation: CASSSRLAGPSSYEQYF.

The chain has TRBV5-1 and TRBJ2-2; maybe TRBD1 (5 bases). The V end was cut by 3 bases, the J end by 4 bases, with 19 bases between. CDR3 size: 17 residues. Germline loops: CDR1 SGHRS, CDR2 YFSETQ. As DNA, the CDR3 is TGCGCCAGCAGCTCGCTAATCCAGGGTATAAGCACCGGGGAGCTGTTTTTT. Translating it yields CASSSLIQGISTGELFF. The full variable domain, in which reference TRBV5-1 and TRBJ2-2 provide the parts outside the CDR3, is KAGVTQTPRYLIKTRGQQVTLSCSPISGHRSVSWYQQTPGQGLQFLFEYFSETQRNKGNFPGRFSGRQFSNSRSEMNVSTLELGDSALYLCASSSLIQGISTGELFFGEGSRLTVL.

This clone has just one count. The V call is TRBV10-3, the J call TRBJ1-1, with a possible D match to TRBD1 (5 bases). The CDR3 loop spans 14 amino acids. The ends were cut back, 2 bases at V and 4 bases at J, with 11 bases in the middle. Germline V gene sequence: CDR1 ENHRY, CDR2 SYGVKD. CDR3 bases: TGTGCCATCAGTGAGCGGGGGTCGGGCACTGAAGCTTTCTTT. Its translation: CAISERGSGTEAFF.

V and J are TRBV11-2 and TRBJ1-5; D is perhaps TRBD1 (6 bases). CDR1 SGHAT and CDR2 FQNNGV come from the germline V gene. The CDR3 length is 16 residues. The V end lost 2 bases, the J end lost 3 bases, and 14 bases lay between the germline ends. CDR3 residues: CASSLTDRSHNQPQHF. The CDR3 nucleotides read TGTGCCAGCAGCTTAACTGACAGGTCCCACAATCAGCCCCAGCATTTT.

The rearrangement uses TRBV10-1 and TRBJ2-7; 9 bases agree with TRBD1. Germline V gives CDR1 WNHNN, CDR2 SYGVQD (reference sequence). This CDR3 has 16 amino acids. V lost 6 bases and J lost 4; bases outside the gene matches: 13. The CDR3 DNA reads TGCGCCAGCAGCAATGAGGGACAGGGCCTCCTGTACGAGCAGTACTTC. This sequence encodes CASSNEGQGLLYEQYF.

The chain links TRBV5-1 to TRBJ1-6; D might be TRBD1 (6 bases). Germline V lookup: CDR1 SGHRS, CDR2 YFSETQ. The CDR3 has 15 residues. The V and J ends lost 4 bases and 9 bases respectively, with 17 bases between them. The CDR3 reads CASSREQGSVSPLHF. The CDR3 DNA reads TGCGCCAGCAGCCGCGAACAGGGCTCGGTTTCACCCCTCCACTTT.

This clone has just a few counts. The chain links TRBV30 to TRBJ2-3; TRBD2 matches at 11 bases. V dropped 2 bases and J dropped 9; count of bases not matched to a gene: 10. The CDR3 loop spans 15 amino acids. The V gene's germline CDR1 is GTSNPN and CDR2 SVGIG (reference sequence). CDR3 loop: CAWSQLAGAPGTQYF. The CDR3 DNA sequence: TGTGCCTGGAGTCAACTAGCGGGGGCCCCAGGCACGCAGTATTTT.

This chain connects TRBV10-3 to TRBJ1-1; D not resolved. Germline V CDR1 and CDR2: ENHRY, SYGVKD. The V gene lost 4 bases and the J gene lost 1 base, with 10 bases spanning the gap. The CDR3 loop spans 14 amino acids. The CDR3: CAISVKGGNTEAFF. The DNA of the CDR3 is TGTGCCATCAGTGTTAAGGGAGGGAACACTGAAGCTTTCTTT.

This CDR3 is CASSQVGQTGTDTQYF. CDR3 bases: TGCGCCAGCAGCCAAGTCGGACAGACGGGGACAGATACGCAGTATTTT. The chain recombines TRBV4-1 with TRBJ2-3, with TRBD1 as a possible D gene (6 bases). This CDR3 contains 16 residues. In germline, CDR1 is MGHRA, CDR2 YSYEKL. V was pared by 1 base and J by 3 bases, with 14 bases between.

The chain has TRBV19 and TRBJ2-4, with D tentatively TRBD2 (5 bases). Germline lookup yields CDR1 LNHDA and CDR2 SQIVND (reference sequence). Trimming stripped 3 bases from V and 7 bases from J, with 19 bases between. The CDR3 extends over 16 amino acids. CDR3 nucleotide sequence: TGTGCCAGTAGTATCCGCTTGGCGGGTGGCTCGAACATTCAGTACTTC. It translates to CASSIRLAGGSNIQYF.

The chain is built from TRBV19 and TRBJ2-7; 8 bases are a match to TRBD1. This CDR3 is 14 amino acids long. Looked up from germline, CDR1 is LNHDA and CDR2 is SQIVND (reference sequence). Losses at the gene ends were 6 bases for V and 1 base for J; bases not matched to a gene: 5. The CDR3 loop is CASSKDRGSYEQYF. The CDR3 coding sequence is TGTGCCAGTAGCAAAGACAGGGGATCCTACGAGCAGTACTTC.

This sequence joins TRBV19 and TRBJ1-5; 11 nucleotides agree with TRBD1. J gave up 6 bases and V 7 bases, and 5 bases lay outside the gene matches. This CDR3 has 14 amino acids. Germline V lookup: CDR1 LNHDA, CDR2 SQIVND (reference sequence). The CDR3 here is CASTWTGGFQPQHF. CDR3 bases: TGTGCCAGTACCTGGACAGGGGGCTTTCAGCCCCAGCATTTT.

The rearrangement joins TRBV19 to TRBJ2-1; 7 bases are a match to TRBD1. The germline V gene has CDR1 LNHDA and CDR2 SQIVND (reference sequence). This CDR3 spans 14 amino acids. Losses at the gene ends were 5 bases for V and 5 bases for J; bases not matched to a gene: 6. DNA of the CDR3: TGTGCCAGTAGTTCCTGGACAGGAGACAATGAGCAGTTCTTC. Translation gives CASSSWTGDNEQFF.

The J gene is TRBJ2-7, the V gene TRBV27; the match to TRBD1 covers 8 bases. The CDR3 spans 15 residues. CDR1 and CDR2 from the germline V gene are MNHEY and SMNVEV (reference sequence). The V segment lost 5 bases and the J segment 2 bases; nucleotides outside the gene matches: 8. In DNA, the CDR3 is TGTGCCAGCAGTGGGTTAGGGACAGGCACCTACGAGCAGTACTTC. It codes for CASSGLGTGTYEQYF.

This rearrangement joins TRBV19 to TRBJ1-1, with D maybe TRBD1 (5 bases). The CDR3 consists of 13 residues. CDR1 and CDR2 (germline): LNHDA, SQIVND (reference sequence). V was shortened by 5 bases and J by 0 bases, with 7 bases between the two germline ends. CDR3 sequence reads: CASSGALNTEAFF. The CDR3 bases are TGTGCCAGTAGTGGGGCCCTGAACACTGAAGCTTTCTTT.

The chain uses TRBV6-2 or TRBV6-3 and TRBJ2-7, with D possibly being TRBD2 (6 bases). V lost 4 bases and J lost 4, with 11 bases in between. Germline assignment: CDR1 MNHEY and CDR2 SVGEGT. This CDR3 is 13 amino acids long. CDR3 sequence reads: CASSLGTFYEQYF. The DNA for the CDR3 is TGTGCCAGCAGTTTAGGGACTTTTTACGAGCAGTACTTC.

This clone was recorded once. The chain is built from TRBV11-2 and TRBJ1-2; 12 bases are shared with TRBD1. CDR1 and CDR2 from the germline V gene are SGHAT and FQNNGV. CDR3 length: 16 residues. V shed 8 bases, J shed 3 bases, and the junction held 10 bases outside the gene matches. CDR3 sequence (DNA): TGTGCCAGCTCTAGGGACAGGGGGCGAAGAGACTATGGCTACACCTTC. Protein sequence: CASSRDRGRRDYGYTF.

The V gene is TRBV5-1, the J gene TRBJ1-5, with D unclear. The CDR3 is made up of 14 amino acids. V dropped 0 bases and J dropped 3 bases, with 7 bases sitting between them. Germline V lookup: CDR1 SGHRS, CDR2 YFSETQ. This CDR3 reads CASSLDGINQPQHF. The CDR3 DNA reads TGCGCCAGCAGCTTGGACGGGATCAATCAGCCCCAGCATTTT.

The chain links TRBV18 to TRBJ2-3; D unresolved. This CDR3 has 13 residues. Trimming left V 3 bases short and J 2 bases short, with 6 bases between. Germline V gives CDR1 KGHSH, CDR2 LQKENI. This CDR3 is CASSPGPTDTQYF. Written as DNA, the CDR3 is TGTGCCAGCTCACCGGGCCCCACAGATACGCAGTATTTT.